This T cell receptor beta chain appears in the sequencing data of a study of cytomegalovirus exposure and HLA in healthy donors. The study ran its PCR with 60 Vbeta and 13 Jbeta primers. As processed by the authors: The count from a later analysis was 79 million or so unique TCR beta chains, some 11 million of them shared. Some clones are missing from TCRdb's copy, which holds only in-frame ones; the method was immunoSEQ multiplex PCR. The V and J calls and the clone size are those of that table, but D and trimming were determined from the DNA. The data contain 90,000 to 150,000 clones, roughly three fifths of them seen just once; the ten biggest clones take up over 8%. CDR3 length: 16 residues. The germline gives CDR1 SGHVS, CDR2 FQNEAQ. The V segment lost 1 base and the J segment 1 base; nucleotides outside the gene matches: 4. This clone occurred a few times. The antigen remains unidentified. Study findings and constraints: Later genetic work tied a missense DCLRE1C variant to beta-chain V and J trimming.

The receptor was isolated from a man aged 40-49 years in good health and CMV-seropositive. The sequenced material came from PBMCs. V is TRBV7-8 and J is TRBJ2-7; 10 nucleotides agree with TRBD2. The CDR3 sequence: CASSLGPSGGSYEQYF. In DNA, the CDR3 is TGTGCCAGCAGCTTAGGGCCTAGCGGGGGTTCCTACGAGCAGTACTTC. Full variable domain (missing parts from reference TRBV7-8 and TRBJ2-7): GAGVSQSPRYKVAKRGQDVALRCDPISGHVSLFWYQQALGQGPEFLTYFQNEAQLDKSGLPSDRFFAERPEGSVSTLKIQRTQQEDSAVYLCASSLGPSGGSYEQYFGPGTRLTVT.